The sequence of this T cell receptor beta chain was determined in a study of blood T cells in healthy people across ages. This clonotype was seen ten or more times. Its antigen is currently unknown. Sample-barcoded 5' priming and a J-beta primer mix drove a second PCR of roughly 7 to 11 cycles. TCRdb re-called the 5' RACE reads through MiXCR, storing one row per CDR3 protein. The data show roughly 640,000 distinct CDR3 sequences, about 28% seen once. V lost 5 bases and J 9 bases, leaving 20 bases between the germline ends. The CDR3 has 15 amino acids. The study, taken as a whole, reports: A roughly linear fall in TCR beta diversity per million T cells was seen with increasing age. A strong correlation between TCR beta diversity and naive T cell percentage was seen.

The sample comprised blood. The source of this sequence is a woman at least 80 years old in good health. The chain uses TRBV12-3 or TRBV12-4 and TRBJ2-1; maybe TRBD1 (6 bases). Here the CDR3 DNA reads TGTGCCAGCAGTCCCGGGTTCCAACAGGGACCTGAGCAGTTCTTC. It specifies CASSPGFQQGPEQFF.